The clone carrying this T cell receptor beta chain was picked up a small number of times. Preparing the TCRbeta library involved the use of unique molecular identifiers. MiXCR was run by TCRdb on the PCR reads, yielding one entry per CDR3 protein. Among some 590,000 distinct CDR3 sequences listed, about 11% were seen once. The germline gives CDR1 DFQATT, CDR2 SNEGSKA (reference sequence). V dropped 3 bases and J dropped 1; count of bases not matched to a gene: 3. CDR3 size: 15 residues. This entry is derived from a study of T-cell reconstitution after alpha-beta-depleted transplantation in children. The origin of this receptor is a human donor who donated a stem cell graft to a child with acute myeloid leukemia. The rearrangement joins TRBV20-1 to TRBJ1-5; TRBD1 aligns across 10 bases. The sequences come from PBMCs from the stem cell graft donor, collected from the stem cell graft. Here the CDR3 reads CSASDRGQSNQPQHF. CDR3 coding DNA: TGCAGTGCTAGCGACAGGGGGCAAAGCAATCAGCCCCAGCATTTT.